Given below is one T cell receptor beta chain in context. The antigen is undetermined. The record originates from a study of a mutant IDH1 vaccine in newly diagnosed glioma. V dropped 5 bases and J dropped 4 bases, with 10 bases sitting between them. Germline CDR1 reads SEHNR; CDR2 reads FQNEAQ (reference sequence). The CDR3 is 13 amino acids. Time point denoted: week 47, end of study. With topical imiquimod, each dose of the vaccine consisted of 300 ug of mutant IDH1 20-mer peptide. Each patient was administered eight vaccinations, scheduled in weeks 1, 3, 5, 7, 11, 15, 19 and 23. Clones were read by immunoSEQ multiplex PCR, and TCRdb kept only the in-frame ones, dropping some. This sample has tens of thousands of clones, with roughly two thirds found just once.

V is TRBV7-9 and J is TRBJ2-3; D is perhaps TRBD1 or TRBD2 (5 bases each). This sequence originates from a man aged 40-55 years with glioma. Some clones in this sample may be carry-over from other donors' samples. Here the sequenced sample was peripheral blood mononuclear cells (PBMCs), taken from a glioma patient whose treatment included an IDH1 peptide vaccine. CDR3 in amino acids: CASSEEGSDTQYF. As DNA, the CDR3 is TGTGCCAGCAGCGAAGAGGGGTCAGATACGCAGTATTTT.